The present T cell receptor (beta chain) was sequenced within a study of blood T cell repertoires in COVID-19. Some clones are missing from TCRdb's copy, which holds only in-frame ones; the method was immunoSEQ multiplex PCR. Of about 150,000 clones listed, 87% are singletons. This clone appeared a few times. This CDR3 region has 12 residues. Trimming took 5 bases from V and 5 from J, leaving 10 bases between them. Germline CDR1 is SEHNR and CDR2 is FQNEAQ (reference sequence). The genes are TRBV7-9 and TRBJ2-7; a weak D match, TRBD2 (6 bases). Sequenced input: peripheral blood. This TCR came from a man in his fifties or sixties with active COVID-19. This CDR3 reads CASSGGTNEQYF. CDR3 DNA sequence: TGTGCCAGCAGCGGAGGGACGAACGAGCAGTACTTC.